These 8 T cell receptor beta chains share one sample of origin, sequenced in a study of metastatic and nonmetastatic thyroid tumors. Patients had received no treatment of any kind before thyroid surgery. MiXCR reprocessed the PCR reads for TCRdb. The sample has over 15,000 clones, 25% to 30% seen once; the top ten hold more than 9%. Sequenced sample: tumor tissue. These receptors were obtained from a female donor with papillary thyroid cancer or a benign thyroid nodule (not recorded which). Some clones in this sample may be carry-over from other donors' samples.

The sample holds many counts of this clone. The chain employs TRBV4-1 and TRBJ2-7; 9 nucleotides align to TRBD2. Trimming at V came to 5 bases and at J to 7 bases, leaving 6 bases not matched to a gene. Per the germline V gene, CDR1 is MGHRA and CDR2 is YSYEKL. CDR3 length equals 13 residues. CDR3 sequence reads: CASSVAGAREQYF. The CDR3 DNA is TGCGCCAGCAGCGTAGCGGGAGCACGAGAGCAGTACTTC.

This clone occurred a few times. The V call is TRBV9, the J call TRBJ1-6; 7 bases align to TRBD1. The CDR3 is made up of 12 amino acids. Germline trimming cut 3 bases from V and 11 bases from J; bases unmatched to any gene: 2. CDR1 and CDR2 (germline): SGDLS, YYNGEE. The CDR3 region has the DNA TGTGCCAGCAGCGAACAGGGGCCACCCCTCCACTTT. Residues: CASSEQGPPLHF.

The chain uses TRBV28 and TRBJ2-7; D might be TRBD2 (5 bases). The CDR3 has 12 amino acids. CDR1 is MDHEN and CDR2 is SYDVKM in the germline V gene. V dropped 3 bases and J dropped 4 bases, with 7 bases sitting between them. CDR3 residues: CASSFSVYEQYF. The CDR3 DNA follows: TGTGCCAGCAGTTTTAGCGTTTACGAGCAGTACTTC. Full variable domain (outside the CDR3, taken from reference TRBV28 and TRBJ2-7): DVKVTQSSRYLVKRTGEKVFLECVQDMDHENMFWYRQDPGLGLRLIYFSYDVKMKEKGDIPEGYSVSREKKERFSLILESASTNQTSMYLCASSFSVYEQYFGPGTRLTVT.

This clone has ten or more counts. The CDR3 sequence is CASSLTDYIQYF. CDR3 sequence (DNA): TGTGCCAGCAGCTTGACAGATTACATTCAGTACTTC. V usage is TRBV5-5 and J usage is TRBJ2-4, with no clear D. This CDR3 spans 12 amino acids. Germline V gene lookup returns CDR1 SGHKS and CDR2 YYEKEE (reference sequence). The V end lost 1 base, the J end lost 8 bases, and 7 bases lay between the germline ends.

This clone was counted at least ten times. For the CDR3, the DNA is TGTGCCAGCAGCTCGCCAGGGGGGGGGGAGCGCTCCTACAATGAGCAGTTCTTC. Its protein is CASSSPGGGERSYNEQFF. The J gene is TRBJ2-1, the V gene TRBV11-3; D possibly uses TRBD1 or TRBD2 (7 bases each). V dropped 4 bases and J dropped 0 bases, with 19 bases sitting between them. From germline, CDR1 is SGHNT and CDR2 YENEEA. The CDR3 contains 18 residues.

This clone is medium-sized (0.01 to 0.1%). The V and J genes are TRBV19 and TRBJ2-1; TRBD1 is a possible D gene (5 bases). The CDR3 has 14 amino acids. The V and J ends lost 4 bases and 6 bases respectively, with 13 bases between them. Germline V CDR1 and CDR2: LNHDA, SQIVND (reference sequence). The DNA for the CDR3 is TGTGCCAGTAGTACCCAACAGGTCAGCAATGAGCAGTTCTTC. Its protein product is CASSTQQVSNEQFF.

This clone has at least ten counts. V is TRBV29-1 and J is TRBJ2-1; tentatively, D is TRBD2 (7 bases). Trimming removed 5 bases at V and 10 bases at J, with 15 bases between. This CDR3 has 12 amino acids. Germline CDR1 is SQVTM and CDR2 is ANQGSEA. The CDR3: CSVRRGGQEQFF. CDR3 in DNA: TGCAGCGTTCGAAGGGGGGGGCAGGAGCAGTTCTTC.

At least ten counts were recorded for this clone. The sample has other DNA sequences that encode this CDR3 too. This chain links TRBV30 with TRBJ1-2; D gene uncertain. The CDR3 is 15 residues long. V was trimmed by 4 bases and J by 0 bases, leaving 15 bases between them. The germline gives CDR1 GTSNPN, CDR2 SVGIG (reference sequence). The CDR3: CAWTLGNPTNYGYTF. CDR3 DNA sequence: TGTGCCTGGACCTTGGGAAATCCCACTAACTATGGCTACACCTTC.